This T cell receptor beta chain stems from a study of cytotoxic CD8 clonotypes in ibrutinib-treated CLL. Study context: Partial responders around 24, complete 2; around twelve progressed and some 14 stayed in remission by median approximately 64 months. Study results and limitations: T-cell clonality at baseline went above that of age-matched healthy donors and rose and fell with circulating CD8+ T-cell counts. Once treatment began, public clonotypes, which were uncommon, contracted or stayed stable.

Repertoires were generated with immunoSEQ multiplex PCR, while TCRdb's copy carries only in-frame clones and drops some. The sample yields around 19,000 clones, under 75% seen once. The CDR3 length is 15 residues. Germline-derived CDR1 and CDR2 are SGHVS and FNYEAQ. V dropped 4 bases and J dropped 7 bases, with 17 bases sitting between them. To note about this clone: Its antigen is not known.

The sequence was collected from a human donor with chronic lymphocytic leukemia. The rearrangement uses TRBV7-6 and TRBJ2-1, with D perhaps matching TRBD1 (5 bases). Specimen: PBMCs, collected after 12 months of ibrutinib treatment. CDR3 in DNA: TGTGCCAGCAGCTCCGGCCAGGTTAGGGGTAATGAGCAGTTCTTC. Its translation: CASSSGQVRGNEQFF. The full variable domain, rest sourced from reference TRBV7-6 and TRBJ2-1, is GAGVSQSPRYKVTKRGQDVALRCDPISGHVSLYWYRQALGQGPEFLTYFNYEAQQDKSGLPNDRFSAERPEGSISTLTIQRTEQRDSAMYRCASSSGQVRGNEQFFGPGTRLTVL.